The 29 T cell receptor beta chains presented below share a single source sample, sequenced in a study of T cell repertoires in cytomegalovirus infection. No antigens are known for them. TCRdb itself ran the reads through MiXCR, one entry per CDR3 protein. Among about 920,000 distinct CDR3 sequences listed, roughly a third were seen once. The source was cultured CD8+ T cells from PBMCs, collected from culture after CMV antigen stimulation. The receptors shown here come from a human donor in good health (CMV status not recorded). Some clones in this sample may be carry-over from other donors' samples.

This clonotype was recorded a few times. The V and J genes are TRBV7-2 and TRBJ1-2, with D possibly being TRBD1 (5 bases). The CDR3 runs to 14 residues. Germline values: CDR1 SGHTA, CDR2 FQGNSA. Between the trimmed V and J ends, which lost 4 bases and 4 bases, there was a span of 13 bases. The DNA of the CDR3 is TGTGCCAGCAGCTCCTCACAGGCGAGCTATGGCTACACCTTC. Translating it yields CASSSSQASYGYTF.

The V call is TRBV6-2 or TRBV6-3, the J call TRBJ2-1; 8 bases line up with TRBD1. The CDR3 runs to 15 residues. V gave up 7 bases and J gave up 7 bases; unmatched junction bases: 12. Germline V CDR1 and CDR2: MNHEY, SVGEGT. The CDR3 DNA reads TGTGCCAGCAACGACCGGGACAGGAATTCGAATGAGCAGTTCTTC. This translates into CASNDRDRNSNEQFF.

This clonotype was seen just once. The V and J genes are TRBV27 and TRBJ2-5; TRBD2 aligns across 12 bases. The CDR3 length is 16 residues. Germline values: CDR1 MNHEY, CDR2 SMNVEV (reference sequence). Trimming cost V 5 bases and J 1 base; bases outside gene matches: 5. The CDR3 region has the DNA TGTGCCAGCAGTAGGACTAGCGGGGACCTCCAAGAGACCCAGTACTTC. Translation gives CASSRTSGDLQETQYF.

This clonotype was detected only a few times. V and J are TRBV7-6 and TRBJ1-1; no clear D. V was shortened by 4 bases and J by 6 bases, with 9 bases between the two germline ends. This CDR3 comprises 12 residues. Germline loops: CDR1 SGHVS, CDR2 FNYEAQ. The DNA for the CDR3 is TGTGCCAGCAGCTCCAGATTAGCTGAAGCTTTCTTT. Its translation: CASSSRLAEAFF.

This clonotype was observed a few times. The chain has TRBV6-5 and TRBJ1-2; no firm D call. The germline V and J ends were trimmed by 0 bases and 3 bases, with 11 bases remaining between them. The CDR3 has 15 residues. The germline V gene encodes CDR1 MNHEY and CDR2 SVGAGI. The CDR3 region has the DNA TGTGCCAGCAGTTACTCGACCCAGACGGACTATGGCTACACCTTC. It specifies CASSYSTQTDYGYTF.

This clonotype has only a few counts. The CDR3 spells CASSLDVGHSTDTQYF. The CDR3 nucleotides are TGTGCCAGCAGCTTAGATGTCGGACATTCCACAGATACGCAGTATTTT. This rearrangement joins TRBV7-6 to TRBJ2-3, with D tentatively TRBD1 (5 bases). The germline CDR1 and CDR2 sequences are SGHVS and FNYEAQ. Trimming shortened V by 1 base and J by 2 bases, and 13 bases separated the two germline ends. The length of the CDR3 is 16 residues.

The sample holds a few counts of this clonotype. The chain links TRBV7-9 to TRBJ2-2, with no clear D. The germline V gene encodes CDR1 SEHNR and CDR2 FQNEAQ (reference sequence). V dropped 4 bases and J dropped 7 bases, with 10 bases sitting between them. This CDR3 has 13 amino acids. This CDR3 is CASSSELNGELFF. DNA of the CDR3: TGTGCCAGCAGCTCTGAGTTGAACGGGGAGCTGTTTTTT. The full variable domain, in which reference TRBV7-9 and TRBJ2-2 provide the parts outside the CDR3, is DTGVSQNPRHKITKRGQNVTFRCDPISEHNRLYWYRQTLGQGPEFLTYFQNEAQLEKSRLLSDRFSAERPKGSFSTLEIQRTEQGDSAMYLCASSSELNGELFFGEGSRLTVL.

The V and J genes are TRBV5-5 and TRBJ1-5, with 11 bases matching TRBD1. The CDR3 runs to 15 residues. Trimming removed 5 bases from V and 7 bases from J; junction bases left unmatched: 8. Germline CDR1 and CDR2: SGHKS and YYEKEE (reference sequence). CDR3 in amino acids: CASSSGTGGRQPQHF. As DNA, the CDR3 is TGTGCCAGCAGTTCCGGGACAGGGGGAAGGCAGCCCCAGCATTTT.

This clonotype was seen repeatedly, ten times or more. This chain joins TRBV7-2 and TRBJ1-1, with a possible D match to TRBD1 (5 bases). This CDR3 has 14 residues. From germline, CDR1 is SGHTA and CDR2 FQGNSA. Trimming took 1 base from V and 7 from J, leaving 13 bases between them. CDR3 DNA: TGTGCCAGCAGCTTAGTGCAGTCGGACAATGAAGCTTTCTTT. Amino acids: CASSLVQSDNEAFF.

This clonotype was observed a handful of times. V gene TRBV29-1 combines with J gene TRBJ1-2; 7 bases line up with TRBD1. Germline lookup yields CDR1 SQVTM and CDR2 ANQGSEA. The CDR3 has 13 amino acids. Losses at the gene ends were 7 bases for V and 8 bases for J; bases not matched to a gene: 13. The CDR3 loop reads CSAYVTGSHGYTF. DNA for the CDR3: TGCAGCGCCTATGTGACAGGGAGTCACGGCTACACCTTC.

This clonotype was counted between two and nine times. The rearrangement uses TRBV27 and TRBJ1-5; D call uncertain. CDR1 is MNHEY and CDR2 is SMNVEV in the germline V gene (reference sequence). This CDR3 is 13 amino acids long. Between the trimmed V and J ends, which lost 0 bases and 3 bases, there was a span of 3 bases. The CDR3 DNA is TGTGCCAGCAGTTTATCCACCAATCAGCCCCAGCATTTT. Its translation is CASSLSTNQPQHF.

This clonotype has at least ten counts. The chain employs TRBV7-6 and TRBJ2-2; the match to TRBD2 covers 10 bases. Germline V gene lookup returns CDR1 SGHVS and CDR2 FNYEAQ. The CDR3 runs to 15 residues. J lost 4 bases, V lost 4 bases, and 3 bases had no gene match. The CDR3 DNA reads TGTGCCAGCAGCTCGACTAGCGGGTCCACCGGGGAGCTGTTTTTT. Residues: CASSSTSGSTGELFF.

This clonotype appeared a few times. The chain recombines TRBV7-9 with TRBJ2-6; D unclear. The CDR3 consists of 18 residues. Trimming stripped 1 base from V and 0 bases from J, with 13 bases between. The V gene's germline CDR1 is SEHNR and CDR2 FQNEAQ (reference sequence). The CDR3 nucleotides read TGTGCCAGCAGCTTAGGGCAGGCATTATACTCTGGGGCCAACGTCCTGACTTTC. This encodes CASSLGQALYSGANVLTF.

At least ten counts were recorded for this clonotype. The chain links TRBV7-6 to TRBJ2-3; D gene unclear. Deletions cut 1 base from V and 4 bases from J, with 3 bases between. Germline V lookup: CDR1 SGHVS, CDR2 FNYEAQ. The CDR3 sequence is 12 residues long. The CDR3 region has the DNA TGTGCCAGCAGCTTAGACCCAGATACGCAGTATTTT. It codes for CASSLDPDTQYF.

About this clonotype itself: An end of the junction differs from the germline gene, which may be a read error. This chain links TRBV7-8 with TRBJ2-5; D is ambiguous. CDR3 length: 13 residues. From germline, CDR1 is SGHVS and CDR2 FQNEAQ. The DNA for the CDR3 is TGTGTCAGCAGCAGCGCCTTACAAGAGACCCAGTACTTC. This translates into CVSSSALQETQYF.

This chain links TRBV5-1 with TRBJ2-5, with D possibly TRBD2 on 7 matching bases. The ends were cut back, 0 bases at V and 1 base at J, with 13 bases in the middle. This CDR3 contains 16 residues. Germline CDR1 and CDR2: SGHRS and YFSETQ. The CDR3 here is CASSLDGGGGQETQYF. CDR3 DNA sequence: TGCGCCAGCAGCTTGGATGGCGGGGGCGGCCAAGAGACCCAGTACTTC.

This clonotype has just a few counts. The V call is TRBV12-3 or TRBV12-4, the J call TRBJ1-4; D possibly corresponds to TRBD1 (5 bases). The CDR3 has 14 amino acids. The V end lost 5 bases, the J end lost 7 bases, and 14 bases lay between the germline ends. The CDR3 spells CASSPDRESEKLFF. DNA for the CDR3: TGTGCCAGCAGTCCAGACAGAGAAAGTGAAAAACTGTTTTTT.

The chain joins TRBV12-5 to TRBJ2-7, with D possibly matching TRBD1 (5 bases). Trimming left V 7 bases short and J 5 bases short, with 21 bases between. Germline-derived CDR1 and CDR2 are LGHNT and FRNRAP. The CDR3 is 15 residues long. CDR3 coding DNA: TGTGCTAGTGTGTTAGGACATCAACCCGGCGACGAGCAGTACTTC. It yields the protein CASVLGHQPGDEQYF.

This clonotype has just a few counts. V gene TRBV20-1 combines with J gene TRBJ1-1; D perhaps matches TRBD1 (6 bases). The CDR3 is made up of 13 amino acids. V was trimmed by 6 bases and J by 3 bases, leaving 14 bases between them. The germline V gene encodes CDR1 DFQATT and CDR2 SNEGSKA (reference sequence). The CDR3 DNA sequence: TGCAGTGCGAACGGGGACACAGACACTGAAGCTTTCTTT. This gives the protein CSANGDTDTEAFF.

This rearrangement joins TRBV18 to TRBJ2-2; the D is unclear. This CDR3 is 15 amino acids long. From germline, CDR1 is KGHSH and CDR2 LQKENI. V dropped 5 bases and J dropped 4 bases, with 14 bases sitting between them. The CDR3, as DNA: TGTGCCAGCTCAGCGGCCCGAGCCCTCACCGGGGAGCTGTTTTTT. Amino acids: CASSAARALTGELFF. Full variable domain (missing parts from reference TRBV18 and TRBJ2-2): NAGVMQNPRHLVRRRGQEARLRCSPMKGHSHVYWYRQLPEEGLKFMVYLQKENIIDESGMPKERFSAEFPKEGPSILRIQQVVRGDSAAYFCASSAARALTGELFFGEGSRLTVL.

The chain recombines TRBV15 with TRBJ2-1; TRBD2 agrees at 8 bases. There are 17 residues in the CDR3. Germline CDR1 is LNHNV and CDR2 is YYDKDF (reference sequence). J gave up 3 bases and V 0 bases, and 7 bases lay outside the gene matches. DNA of the CDR3: TGTGCCACCAGCAGAGATCGGGGGGGTTGGAGCTACAATGAGCAGTTCTTC. Translating it yields CATSRDRGGWSYNEQFF.

The rearrangement joins TRBV12-5 to TRBJ1-5; 12 bases agree with TRBD1. Germline-derived CDR1 and CDR2 are LGHNT and FRNRAP. This CDR3 contains 16 residues. J was trimmed by 5 bases and V by 4 bases; bases with no gene match: 6. Written as DNA, the CDR3 is TGTGCTAGTGGTTCGCCGGGACAGGGGGCCTATCAGCCCCAGCATTTT. It yields the protein CASGSPGQGAYQPQHF.

This clonotype was counted ten times or more. The chain couples TRBV7-8 to TRBJ2-1, with D perhaps matching TRBD2 (6 bases). V dropped 2 bases and J dropped 8 bases, with 10 bases sitting between them. The germline CDR1 and CDR2 sequences are SGHVS and FQNEAQ. The CDR3 extends over 13 amino acids. The chain's CDR3 is CASSLRWEDEQFF. CDR3 DNA sequence: TGTGCCAGCAGCTTACGGTGGGAGGATGAGCAGTTCTTC.

This chain joins TRBV5-1 and TRBJ1-1, with D unclear. The CDR3 totals 14 residues. Germline lookup yields CDR1 SGHRS and CDR2 YFSETQ. Trimming stripped 8 bases from V and 1 base from J, with 15 bases between. The CDR3 loop is CASRALLENTEAFF. In DNA form, the CDR3 reads TGCGCCAGTCGAGCCCTTCTAGAGAACACTGAAGCTTTCTTT.

This clonotype was observed a few times. The rearrangement joins TRBV6-1 to TRBJ2-7, with unresolved D. CDR3 length: 13 residues. Deletions cut 2 bases from V and 3 bases from J, with 8 bases between. CDR1 is MNHNS, CDR2 SASEGT, per germline. This CDR3 is CASSERQFYEQYV. For the CDR3, the DNA is TGTGCCAGCAGTGAACGGCAGTTCTACGAGCAGTACGTC.

In its sample, this clonotype was seen a few times. The chain couples TRBV19 to TRBJ1-5; D is uncertain. V gave up 0 bases and J gave up 6 bases, with 6 bases separating them. This CDR3 region has 13 residues. The V gene's germline CDR1 is LNHDA and CDR2 SQIVND (reference sequence). CDR3 bases: TGTGCCAGTAGTATAGAGTGGAGTCAGCCCCAGCATTTT. It translates to CASSIEWSQPQHF.

This clonotype was seen at least ten times. The chain joins TRBV7-8 to TRBJ1-1, with D possibly being TRBD1 (6 bases). This CDR3 is built from 13 residues. Germline loops: CDR1 SGHVS, CDR2 FQNEAQ. V dropped 6 bases and J dropped 4 bases, with 12 bases sitting between them. The CDR3 DNA sequence: TGTGCCAGCAGTTACAGGGTTGGCACTGAAGCTTTCTTT. It codes for CASSYRVGTEAFF.

This clonotype was seen at least ten times. The rearrangement uses TRBV14 and TRBJ2-1; the match to TRBD1 covers 7 bases. Trimming cost V 5 bases and J 3 bases; bases outside gene matches: 10. Germline V gene lookup returns CDR1 SGHDN and CDR2 FVKESK. The CDR3 covers 16 residues. The CDR3 reads CASSLTWTGFYNEQFF. In DNA, the CDR3 is TGTGCCAGCAGCTTAACATGGACAGGCTTCTACAATGAGCAGTTCTTC.

This clonotype came up a few times. V gene TRBV24-1 combines with J gene TRBJ2-5; 11 bases match TRBD2. Germline V lookup: CDR1 KGHDR, CDR2 SFDVKD. This CDR3 has 17 residues. The V segment lost 1 base and the J segment 0 bases; nucleotides outside the gene matches: 3. CDR3 sequence reads: CATSDLKTSGDQETQYF. The CDR3 DNA reads as TGTGCCACCAGTGATTTAAAGACTAGCGGGGACCAAGAGACCCAGTACTTC.